The 27 T cell receptor beta chains below all came from one sample that was sequenced in a study of Ad26.COV2.S vaccination and SARS-CoV-2 variants. Regarding treatment: around 19 received Ad26.COV2.S at low or high dose, single or two shots; roughly five received placebo; per-sample allocation not given. On day 63 after the first injection, vaccine and placebo recipients gave samples. The repertoire was sequenced with immunoSEQ multiplex PCR; TCRdb's copy has only in-frame clones and lacks some. The table lists around 270,000 clones, 87% of them singletons. The sequenced sample was peripheral blood, obtained in a trial of Ad26.COV2.S vaccine versus placebo. The receptors shown here come from a person aged 18 to 65 who received the Ad26.COV2.S COVID-19 vaccine or a placebo.

The rearrangement links TRBV6-6 to TRBJ2-1; 9 positions agree with TRBD2. Germline lookup yields CDR1 MNHNY and CDR2 SVGAGI (reference sequence). V shed 2 bases, J shed 6 bases, and the junction held 5 bases outside the gene matches. This CDR3 spans 15 amino acids. This chain's CDR3 is CASSYKAGGPNEQFF. The CDR3 nucleotides read TGTGCCAGCAGTTACAAGGCGGGAGGGCCCAATGAGCAGTTCTTC.

The chain has TRBV30 and TRBJ2-1, with D hard to call. CDR3 length: 11 residues. V lost 0 bases to trimming and J lost 6 bases, with 3 bases between them. Germline V CDR1 and CDR2: GTSNPN, SVGIG (reference sequence). The CDR3 nucleotides read TGTGCCTGGAGTGTAGCCAATGAGCAGTTCTTC. This codes for CAWSVANEQFF.

The chain links TRBV19 to TRBJ2-3, with D possibly being TRBD1 (5 bases). V was trimmed by 6 bases and J by 8 bases, leaving 12 bases between them. Germline CDR1 LNHDA, CDR2 SQIVND (reference sequence). The CDR3 is made up of 12 amino acids. The CDR3: CASRAGQGTQYF. Written as DNA, the CDR3 is TGTGCCAGTAGGGCAGGGCAAGGTACGCAGTATTTT.

J is TRBJ2-7 and V is TRBV11-2; D unclear. The CDR3 is made up of 18 amino acids. Trimming stripped 1 base from V and 1 base from J, with 20 bases between. Germline V lookup: CDR1 SGHAT, CDR2 FQNNGV. The CDR3 DNA is TGTGCCAGCAGCTTAGGGAAAGTCATGGGTCCTTTTTCCTACGAGCAGTACTTC. This encodes CASSLGKVMGPFSYEQYF.

This chain joins TRBV5-6 and TRBJ1-5; 8 bases are a match to TRBD1. The CDR3 spans 15 residues. Looked up from germline, CDR1 is SGHDT and CDR2 is YYEEEE. After removal of 4 bases from V and 3 bases from J, the junction contained 6 bases not matched to a gene. The CDR3 nucleotides are TGTGCCAGCAGCAAGGGACAGGAGAACAATCAGCCCCAGCATTTT. This sequence encodes CASSKGQENNQPQHF.

The V and J genes are TRBV5-1 and TRBJ1-4, with D unclear. Germline CDR1 reads SGHRS; CDR2 reads YFSETQ. The CDR3 extends over 15 amino acids. Trimming pared 0 bases from V and 5 bases from J, leaving 11 bases between. The CDR3 spells CASSLGHLVNEKLFF. CDR3 DNA: TGCGCCAGCAGCTTGGGACACCTGGTCAATGAAAAACTGTTTTTT.

The genes are TRBV4-3 and TRBJ1-4; 10 positions agree with TRBD1. The CDR3 totals 15 residues. The trim removed 2 bases at V and 4 bases at J, leaving 1 base unmatched. Germline CDR1 and CDR2: LGHNA and YSLEER. The CDR3 region is CASSQWDRGNEKLFF. CDR3 in DNA: TGCGCCAGCAGCCAATGGGACAGGGGTAATGAAAAACTGTTTTTT.

This chain uses TRBV9 with TRBJ1-6; D remains unclear. The length of the CDR3 is 18 residues. Germline V gene lookup returns CDR1 SGDLS and CDR2 YYNGEE. Trimming took off 3 bases at V and 0 bases at J, with 16 bases between the two ends. CDR3 DNA sequence: TGTGCCAGCAGCGACTCCCCGGAGCCGAGCTCCTATAATTCACCCCTCCACTTT. Amino acids: CASSDSPEPSSYNSPLHF. The complete variable domain, with remaining parts taken from reference TRBV9 and TRBJ1-6, reads DSGVTQTPKHLITATGQRVTLRCSPRSGDLSVYWYQQSLDQGLQFLIQYYNGEERAKGNILERFSAQQFPDLHSELNLSSLELGDSALYFCASSDSPEPSSYNSPLHFGNGTRLTVT.

The chain has TRBV7-2 and TRBJ2-2; 10 bases are a match to TRBD1. The CDR3 is 15 residues long. Germline loops: CDR1 SGHTA, CDR2 FQGNSA. V lost 6 bases and J lost 5; bases outside the gene matches: 6. The DNA for the CDR3 is TGTGCCAGCAGTAGACAGGGGGCGCAAACCGGGGAGCTGTTTTTT. Translation: CASSRQGAQTGELFF.

The chain carries TRBV4-1 and TRBJ2-4, with D tentatively TRBD1 (6 bases). The CDR3 extends over 17 amino acids. Between the trimmed V and J ends, which lost 6 bases and 0 bases, there was a span of 18 bases. The germline gives CDR1 MGHRA, CDR2 YSYEKL. The CDR3 loop reads CASSYEPQGLAKNIQYF. In DNA, the CDR3 is TGCGCCAGCAGTTACGAACCGCAGGGGTTAGCCAAAAACATTCAGTACTTC.

The chain links TRBV7-3 to TRBJ2-1; D might be TRBD2 (5 bases). The CDR3 covers 14 residues. CDR1 and CDR2 (germline): SGHTA, FQGTGA. Trimming pared 1 base from V and 5 bases from J, leaving 9 bases between. Here the CDR3 DNA reads TGTGCCAGCAGCTTAAGCGGGTCACACAATGAGCAGTTCTTC. Translating it yields CASSLSGSHNEQFF.

The rearrangement joins TRBV20-1 to TRBJ2-7; D is perhaps TRBD2 (5 bases). With 6 bases removed from V and 3 bases from J, the gap between germline ends came to 6 bases. Germline V gene lookup returns CDR1 DFQATT and CDR2 SNEGSKA (reference sequence). This CDR3 is 10 amino acids long. CDR3 DNA: TGCAGTGCCGGGAACTACGAGCAGTACTTC. This codes for CSAGNYEQYF.

The chain couples TRBV7-3 to TRBJ2-2; TRBD2 agrees at 15 bases. J gave up 8 bases and V 5 bases, and 6 bases lay outside the gene matches. Germline CDR1 SGHTA, CDR2 FQGTGA. This CDR3 comprises 16 residues. The CDR3 loop is CASSKGLAGGLGELFF. CDR3 coding DNA: TGTGCCAGCAGCAAGGGACTAGCGGGAGGATTGGGGGAGCTGTTTTTT.

The J gene is TRBJ1-3, the V gene TRBV27; D is perhaps TRBD1 (5 bases). The germline gives CDR1 MNHEY, CDR2 SMNVEV (reference sequence). The CDR3 is 14 residues long. V was clipped by 5 bases and J by 4 bases, with 12 bases between them. CDR3 coding DNA: TGTGCCAGCAGTCCCGGGGCCTGGGGAAACACCATATATTTT. Protein product: CASSPGAWGNTIYF.

The CDR3 DNA reads TGTGCCAGCTCTCCCCGGGGGTCTAGCGCAGGTTTGGAGACCCAGTACTTC. Translating it yields CASSPRGSSAGLETQYF. The V call is TRBV18, the J call TRBJ2-5; maybe TRBD2 (6 bases). This CDR3 has 17 residues. V was cut by 6 bases and J by 5 bases, with 25 bases left in between. CDR1 is KGHSH, CDR2 LQKENI, per germline. The full variable domain, with the rest looked up from reference TRBV18 and TRBJ2-5, is NAGVMQNPRHLVRRRGQEARLRCSPMKGHSHVYWYRQLPEEGLKFMVYLQKENIIDESGMPKERFSAEFPKEGPSILRIQQVVRGDSAAYFCASSPRGSSAGLETQYFGPGTRLLVL.

In this sample, this clone turned up a few times. This chain connects TRBV7-2 to TRBJ1-3; TRBD1 aligns across 7 bases. The CDR3 extends over 14 amino acids. With V trimmed by 3 bases and J by 3 bases, 2 bases remained unmatched. Germline V lookup: CDR1 SGHTA, CDR2 FQGNSA. CDR3 amino acids: CASSLRQGGNTIYF. In DNA, the CDR3 is TGTGCCAGCAGCTTGAGACAGGGTGGAAACACCATATATTTT.

V usage is TRBV18 and J usage is TRBJ1-1; D remains ambiguous. Germline V lookup: CDR1 KGHSH, CDR2 LQKENI. The CDR3 runs 12 residues. The V and J ends lost 0 bases and 1 base respectively, with 0 bases between them. The CDR3 sequence: CASSPPNTEAFF. The CDR3 DNA reads as TGTGCCAGCTCACCACCGAACACTGAAGCTTTCTTT.

The chain recombines TRBV21-1 with TRBJ2-1; the table assigns TRBD2, which was not confirmed against the DNA. TRBV21-1 is flagged as a pseudogene. The CDR3 extends over 15 amino acids. The CDR3 DNA reads TGTGCCAGCAGCCTTAACGGGAGGGACGCCAATGAGCAGTTCTTC. Translating it yields CASSLNGRDANEQFF.

V gene TRBV10-3 combines with J gene TRBJ1-1; D is unresolved. V lost 2 bases, J lost 1 base, and 8 bases lay in between. The CDR3 is 14 amino acids. Germline-derived CDR1 and CDR2 are ENHRY and SYGVKD. The CDR3: CAISEGHGNTEAFF. CDR3 DNA: TGTGCCATCAGTGAGGGGCACGGGAACACTGAAGCTTTCTTT.

The chain couples TRBV3-1 (or the pseudogene TRBV3-2) to TRBJ1-6; D is possibly TRBD1 (5 bases). The CDR3 has 14 residues. The germline CDR1 and CDR2 sequences are LGHDT and YNNKEL (reference sequence). Between the trimmed V and J ends, which lost 1 base and 9 bases, there was a span of 10 bases. CDR3 region: CASSQAQARSPLHF. DNA of the CDR3: TGTGCCAGCAGCCAAGCACAGGCCCGTTCACCCCTCCACTTT.

The chain recombines TRBV7-2 with TRBJ1-6, with a tentative D call TRBD1 (6 bases). Germline V CDR1 and CDR2: SGHTA, FQGNSA. Trimming took 2 bases from V and 2 from J, leaving 10 bases between them. The CDR3 spans 16 residues. The CDR3: CASSLRQATYNSPLHF. CDR3 DNA sequence: TGTGCCAGCAGCTTAAGACAGGCGACCTATAATTCACCCCTCCACTTT.

A note on this clone: Other DNA sequences in this specimen translate into the identical CDR3. As DNA, the CDR3 is TGTGCCAGCAGCTTGGGTACTGAGACCCAGTACTTC. Residues: CASSLGTETQYF. The gene calls are TRBV5-4 and TRBJ2-5; no reliable D call. The CDR3 length is 12 residues. Germline values: CDR1 SGHNT, CDR2 YYREEE (reference sequence). V shed 0 bases and J shed 5 bases, with 5 bases lying between them.

This chain uses TRBV19 with TRBJ1-2, with 7 bases aligning to TRBD1. Germline CDR1 reads LNHDA; CDR2 reads SQIVND (reference sequence). The CDR3 runs 13 residues. The J segment lost 10 bases and the V segment lost 7 bases, leaving 12 bases of the junction unmatched. For the CDR3, the DNA is TGTGCCAGTACCGGAGGGGGCCGCAGCGTCTACACCTTC. This encodes CASTGGGRSVYTF. Based on the CDR3 plus reference TRBV19 and TRBJ1-2, the full variable domain is DGGITQSPKYLFRKEGQNVTLSCEQNLNHDAMYWYRQDPGQGLRLIYYSQIVNDFQKGDIAEGYSVSREKKESFPLTVTSAQKNPTAFYLCASTGGGRSVYTFGSGTRLTVV.

This chain connects TRBV7-9 to TRBJ1-1; D is unclear. V lost 5 bases to trimming and J lost 3 bases, with 4 bases between them. This CDR3 spans 11 amino acids. Germline CDR1 SEHNR, CDR2 FQNEAQ (reference sequence). This CDR3 is CASSLHTEAFF. CDR3 sequence (DNA): TGTGCCAGCAGCCTCCACACTGAAGCTTTCTTT.

CDR3 sequence (DNA): TGTGCCAGCAGCGGGGGTCGGGGGCGTCAGGAGACCCAGTACTTC. Translated, it gives CASSGGRGRQETQYF. The gene calls are TRBV6-5 and TRBJ2-5; possibly TRBD1 or TRBD2 for D (6 bases each). The germline gives CDR1 MNHEY, CDR2 SVGAGI. The ends were cut back, 6 bases at V and 5 bases at J, with 19 bases in the middle. This CDR3 contains 15 residues.

The gene calls are TRBV5-3 and TRBJ2-7, with D unresolved. TRBV5-3 is assigned to the ORF class and has an uncertain function. The CDR3 is 16 residues long. Deletions cut 1 base from V and 5 bases from J, with 19 bases between. CDR3 coding DNA: TGTGCCAGAAGCTTGCGGGTTTCTGTTCGGTATGACGAGCAGTACGTC. Protein: CARSLRVSVRYDEQYV.

V gene TRBV19 combines with J gene TRBJ1-2; 7 bases map to TRBD1. J lost 2 bases, V lost 4 bases, and 7 bases had no gene match. The CDR3 is made up of 15 amino acids. Germline CDR1 LNHDA, CDR2 SQIVND (reference sequence). CDR3 amino acids: CASSTPGQANYGYTF. In nucleotides, the CDR3 is TGTGCCAGTAGTACCCCTGGACAGGCCAACTATGGCTACACCTTC.